The 12 T cell receptor beta chains listed next were all sequenced from one sample in a study of blood T cell repertoires in COVID-19. TCRdb's table, derived via immunoSEQ multiplex PCR, lists solely in-frame clones and lacks some. The profile shows approximately 160,000 clones, roughly 84% of them singletons. The source material was peripheral blood. Receptors originate from a woman aged 60-75 years with acute or convalescent COVID-19.

This chain links TRBV3-1 (or the pseudogene TRBV3-2) with TRBJ1-4; 9 nucleotides line up with TRBD1. The CDR3 sequence is 15 residues long. Germline CDR1 reads LGHDT; CDR2 reads YNNKEL (reference sequence). V gave up 2 bases and J gave up 5 bases; unmatched junction bases: 3. The CDR3 spells CASSQNGQGNEKLFF. The CDR3 DNA reads as TGTGCCAGCAGCCAAAACGGACAGGGGAATGAAAAACTGTTTTTT.

The rearrangement uses TRBV7-8 and TRBJ1-1, with TRBD1 matching over 7 bases. After removal of 3 bases from V and 1 base from J, the junction contained 5 bases not matched to a gene. This CDR3 comprises 15 residues. Germline V lookup: CDR1 SGHVS, CDR2 FQNEAQ. CDR3 in DNA: TGTGCCAGCAGCTTGGGGCAGGGGGAGAACACTGAAGCTTTCTTT. This translates into CASSLGQGENTEAFF.

The chain couples TRBV5-1 to TRBJ2-7, with 7 positions matching TRBD1. Germline CDR1 SGHRS, CDR2 YFSETQ. The V segment lost 3 bases and the J segment 0 bases; nucleotides outside the gene matches: 9. The CDR3 consists of 16 residues. CDR3: CASSSAQTGSSYEQYF. In DNA, the CDR3 is TGCGCCAGCAGCTCGGCCCAGACAGGGAGCTCCTACGAGCAGTACTTC.

V is TRBV5-1 and J is TRBJ1-2; 8 nucleotides line up with TRBD1. CDR3 length: 14 amino acids. Germline V gene data show CDR1 as SGHRS and CDR2 as YFSETQ. Trimming removed 5 bases from V and 7 bases from J; junction bases left unmatched: 10. In nucleotides, the CDR3 is TGCGCCAGCAGACCCCAGGGGGCGGTAGGTGGCTACACCTTC. It is translated as CASRPQGAVGGYTF. The complete variable domain, with remaining parts taken from reference TRBV5-1 and TRBJ1-2, reads KAGVTQTPRYLIKTRGQQVTLSCSPISGHRSVSWYQQTPGQGLQFLFEYFSETQRNKGNFPGRFSGRQFSNSRSEMNVSTLELGDSALYLCASRPQGAVGGYTFGSGTRLTVV.

The V gene is TRBV27, the J gene TRBJ2-4; 8 bases fit TRBD1. Germline V gene sequence: CDR1 MNHEY, CDR2 SMNVEV (reference sequence). V trimming: 6 bases; J trimming: 5 bases; junction bases outside the gene matches: 9. CDR3 length: 15 amino acids. The CDR3 spells CASRTLQGAENIQYF. In nucleotides, the CDR3 is TGTGCCAGCAGAACTCTCCAGGGGGCTGAAAACATTCAGTACTTC.

The chain joins TRBV7-2 to TRBJ1-4, with unresolved D. Between the trimmed V and J ends, which lost 5 bases and 0 bases, there was a span of 10 bases. The CDR3 spans 15 residues. Germline V gene lookup returns CDR1 SGHTA and CDR2 FQGNSA. CDR3 bases: TGTGCCAGCAGCACCTACGCTTCAACTAATGAAAAACTGTTTTTT. Its protein product is CASSTYASTNEKLFF.

This chain joins TRBV10-2 and TRBJ2-1; 9 bases are shared with TRBD2. There are 17 residues in the CDR3. Germline V gene sequence: CDR1 WSHSY, CDR2 SAAADI. Germline trimming cut 2 bases from V and 2 bases from J; bases unmatched to any gene: 7. The CDR3 region is CASSEPARGGTYNEQFF. CDR3 nucleotide sequence: TGCGCCAGCAGTGAGCCTGCGCGGGGGGGCACCTACAATGAGCAGTTCTTC.

The rearrangement joins TRBV9 to TRBJ1-1; TRBD1 agrees at 7 bases. The germline CDR1 and CDR2 sequences are SGDLS and YYNGEE. V was clipped by 4 bases and J by 4 bases; unmatched bases: 7. This CDR3 spans 14 amino acids. The CDR3 region has the DNA TGTGCCAGCAGCACCAGGGGGTTCGCCACTGAAGCTTTCTTT. Its protein is CASSTRGFATEAFF.

This chain joins TRBV7-2 and TRBJ2-5, with TRBD2 identical over 8 bases. The CDR3 length is 15 residues. Germline V CDR1 and CDR2: SGHTA, FQGNSA. Germline trimming cut 0 bases from V and 4 bases from J; bases unmatched to any gene: 4. CDR3 sequence: CASSLALAGGETQYF. CDR3 DNA: TGTGCCAGCAGCTTAGCGCTTGCGGGGGGAGAGACCCAGTACTTC.

This sequence joins TRBV7-9 and TRBJ2-5, with a weak D call TRBD1 (6 bases). V was pared by 5 bases and J by 2 bases, with 12 bases between. Germline loops: CDR1 SEHNR, CDR2 FQNEAQ (reference sequence). The CDR3 is 14 amino acids. The CDR3 DNA reads TGTGCCAGCAGCCTAAGGACAGAACAAGAGACCCAGTACTTC. Translation gives CASSLRTEQETQYF.

The chain is built from TRBV3-1 (or the pseudogene TRBV3-2) and TRBJ1-1, with TRBD1 identical over 8 bases. Germline-derived CDR1 and CDR2 are LGHDT and YNNKEL (reference sequence). This CDR3 is 14 amino acids long. V lost 5 bases, J lost 5 bases, and 7 bases stayed unmatched. CDR3 bases: TGTGCCAGCAGCACCACAGGGGGACAAACTGAAGCTTTCTTT. It encodes CASSTTGGQTEAFF.

J is TRBJ2-7 and V is TRBV10-2; 7 bases fit TRBD1. The V gene end was trimmed by 4 bases and the J gene end by 2 bases; junction bases not matched to a gene: 8. Germline CDR1 is WSHSY and CDR2 is SAAADI. There are 15 residues in the CDR3. CDR3 DNA sequence: TGCGCCAGCAGTGCGCCAGGGGGTCCCCCCTACGAGCAGTACTTC. Its protein is CASSAPGGPPYEQYF.